A single sample is the source of the 24 T cell receptor beta chains below, sequenced in a study of blood T cell repertoires in COVID-19. Some clones are missing from TCRdb's copy, which holds only in-frame ones; the method was immunoSEQ multiplex PCR. The sample records 200,000 to 250,000 clones, 80% being singletons. What was sequenced was peripheral blood. Receptors originate from a human donor in a cohort sampled during active COVID-19.

This chain connects TRBV5-1 to TRBJ2-3; 7 nucleotides agree with TRBD2. The CDR3 length is 14 residues. J was trimmed by 6 bases and V by 1 base; bases with no gene match: 5. Germline lookup yields CDR1 SGHRS and CDR2 YFSETQ. CDR3 nucleotide sequence: TGCGCCAGCAGCTTGTTTCGGGAGGAGGATACGCAGTATTTT. Amino acids: CASSLFREEDTQYF.

With respect to this clone: An end of the junction does not agree with germline; a read error may underlie this. This chain links TRBV7-7 with TRBJ1-5, with TRBD1 identical over 11 bases. The CDR3 length is 16 residues. CDR1 and CDR2 from the germline V gene are SSHAT and FNYEAQ (reference sequence). The CDR3 region has the DNA TGTGCTAGCAGCGCCAGGGACAGGGGGGACAATCAGCCCCAGCATTTT. This sequence encodes CASSARDRGDNQPQHF.

The chain links TRBV6-5 to TRBJ1-2; the match to TRBD1 covers 9 bases. With V trimmed by 7 bases and J by 7 bases, 7 bases remained unmatched. The CDR3 is made up of 13 amino acids. Looked up from germline, CDR1 is MNHEY and CDR2 is SVGAGI. The DNA of the CDR3 is TGTGCCAGCACCTTACAGGGGGCGGGTGGCTACACCTTC. Protein: CASTLQGAGGYTF.

The genes are TRBV27 and TRBJ2-3, with TRBD2 matching over 8 bases. CDR3 size: 20 residues. CDR1 and CDR2 from the germline V gene are MNHEY and SMNVEV (reference sequence). The V and J ends lost 0 bases and 0 bases, in that order; junction bases with no gene match: 14. The CDR3 nucleotides are TGTGCCAGCAGTTTATCGCCGATAGCGGGATTGTGGGGGAGCACAGATACGCAGTATTTT. It specifies CASSLSPIAGLWGSTDTQYF.

This chain uses TRBV28 with TRBJ2-5; a possible D gene is TRBD2 (5 bases). This CDR3 has 14 residues. The germline V gene encodes CDR1 MDHEN and CDR2 SYDVKM. Trimming cost V 7 bases and J 0 bases, with 12 bases left between them. CDR3 coding DNA: TGTGCCAGCACCACCGGCGGGTACCAAGAGACCCAGTACTTC. Translating gives CASTTGGYQETQYF.

This clone was picked up one time. Other DNA sequences of this sample code for an identical CDR3. V is TRBV19 and J is TRBJ2-3; 10 bases are shared with TRBD1. The J segment lost 2 bases and the V segment lost 3 bases, leaving 2 bases of the junction unmatched. The CDR3 runs 15 residues. Germline assignment: CDR1 LNHDA and CDR2 SQIVND (reference sequence). The CDR3 loop reads CASSMDRGSTDTQYF. The CDR3 nucleotides are TGTGCCAGTAGTATGGACAGGGGGTCCACAGATACGCAGTATTTT.

The chain couples TRBV24-1 to TRBJ2-7, with TRBD1 matching 10 bases. The germline CDR1 and CDR2 sequences are KGHDR and SFDVKD. Losses at the gene ends were 7 bases for V and 3 bases for J; bases not matched to a gene: 8. This CDR3 spans 15 amino acids. CDR3 residues: CATRPGQGKHYEQYF. The CDR3 nucleotides are TGTGCCACCAGACCGGGACAGGGGAAACACTACGAGCAGTACTTC.

CDR3 sequence (DNA): TGTGCCAGCAGCAAAGCAGACAGGGAGAAGGGCTACACCTTC. Translating gives CASSKADREKGYTF. The chain combines TRBV21-1 with TRBJ1-2; the D call in the table, TRBD1, was not verified against the DNA. TRBV21-1 is a pseudogene locus. The CDR3 is made up of 14 amino acids.

J is TRBJ1-2 and V is TRBV3-1 (or the pseudogene TRBV3-2), with 7 bases matching TRBD1. The germline CDR1 and CDR2 sequences are LGHDT and YNNKEL (reference sequence). V shed 1 base, J shed 4 bases, and the junction held 6 bases outside the gene matches. CDR3 length: 15 residues. Written as DNA, the CDR3 is TGTGCCAGCAGCCAAGGGGACAGTCCAGCCTATGGCTACACCTTC. Its protein product is CASSQGDSPAYGYTF.

This clone was observed a single time. The chain is built from TRBV28 and TRBJ2-7; 9 bases are shared with TRBD1. Trimming cost V 6 bases and J 3 bases; bases outside gene matches: 18. This CDR3 spans 18 amino acids. Germline loops: CDR1 MDHEN, CDR2 SYDVKM. The CDR3, as DNA: TGTGCCAGCAGCACCCGGACTATAGGCGGGACAGGGAGCTACGAGCAGTACTTC. It codes for CASSTRTIGGTGSYEQYF.

This clone was observed a single time. V gene TRBV3-1 (or the pseudogene TRBV3-2) combines with J gene TRBJ1-2, with 7 positions matching TRBD1. The germline gives CDR1 LGHDT, CDR2 YNNKEL (reference sequence). The CDR3 loop spans 16 amino acids. J lost 0 bases, V lost 1 base, and 5 bases had no gene match. The CDR3 DNA reads TGTGCCAGCAGCCAAGCAGGGGGGTCCCCTAACTATGGCTACACCTTC. Amino acid sequence: CASSQAGGSPNYGYTF.

This sequence joins TRBV7-3 and TRBJ2-1; 13 bases are a match to TRBD2. With V trimmed by 0 bases and J by 9 bases, 5 bases remained unmatched. This CDR3 has 16 residues. Germline CDR1 reads SGHTA; CDR2 reads FQGTGA. CDR3 DNA sequence: TGTGCCAGCAGCTTAACTACTAGCGGGGGGGCCGTTGAGCAGTTCTTC. This translates into CASSLTTSGGAVEQFF.

V and J are TRBV21-1 and TRBJ2-1; TRBD2 is taken as the D call from the table, unchecked against the DNA. TRBV21-1 corresponds to a pseudogene. The CDR3 extends over 18 amino acids. The CDR3 spells CASSSPPGGPSSYNEQFF. The CDR3 nucleotides are TGTGCCAGCAGCTCGCCTCCCGGGGGGCCGTCATCCTACAATGAGCAGTTCTTC.

The chain couples TRBV11-3 to TRBJ2-2, with 9 bases fitting TRBD1. In germline, CDR1 is SGHNT, CDR2 YENEEA. V lost 5 bases, J lost 1 base, and 2 bases stayed unmatched. The CDR3 is 15 residues long. The CDR3 sequence: CASSMDRGNTGELFF. Written as DNA, the CDR3 is TGTGCCAGCAGCATGGACAGGGGGAACACCGGGGAGCTGTTTTTT.

V and J are TRBV30 and TRBJ1-1, with D perhaps TRBD1 (5 bases). Trimming took off 3 bases at V and 5 bases at J, with 19 bases between the two ends. CDR3 length equals 15 residues. The germline gives CDR1 GTSNPN, CDR2 SVGIG (reference sequence). Here the CDR3 DNA reads TGTGCCTGGAGCCCTGGGGCCTATGGTGGGACTGAAGCTTTCTTT. It is translated as CAWSPGAYGGTEAFF.

The CDR3 nucleotides read TGTGCCAGCAGCTTAGTGGTGACAGGGATTGAGGATGGCTACACCTTC. Protein sequence: CASSLVVTGIEDGYTF. The chain couples TRBV11-2 to TRBJ1-2, with TRBD1 matching 7 bases. This CDR3 is built from 16 residues. After removal of 1 base from V and 6 bases from J, the junction contained 11 bases not matched to a gene. CDR1 is SGHAT, CDR2 FQNNGV, per germline.

V usage is TRBV11-3 and J usage is TRBJ2-3; D perhaps matches TRBD1 (6 bases). CDR1 SGHNT and CDR2 YENEEA come from the germline V gene. The CDR3 extends over 13 amino acids. The V end was cut by 2 bases, the J end by 6 bases, with 9 bases between. The CDR3 DNA reads as TGTGCCAGCAGCTTACAGGGGCAGGATACGCAGTATTTT. Translating gives CASSLQGQDTQYF.

The chain recombines TRBV5-6 with TRBJ2-3; no reliable D call. Between the trimmed V and J ends, which lost 4 bases and 6 bases, there was a span of 12 bases. This CDR3 spans 13 amino acids. CDR1 SGHDT and CDR2 YYEEEE come from the germline V gene. The CDR3 protein is CASSVTVADTQYF. The CDR3 region has the DNA TGTGCCAGCAGCGTTACAGTGGCGGATACGCAGTATTTT.

This clone has a single count. The chain couples TRBV28 to TRBJ2-3, with TRBD2 matching over 8 bases. The V segment lost 3 bases and the J segment 4 bases; nucleotides outside the gene matches: 9. Germline V gene lookup returns CDR1 MDHEN and CDR2 SYDVKM. The CDR3 runs to 16 residues. CDR3 sequence reads: CASSFLPGLVSDTQYF. For the CDR3, the DNA is TGTGCCAGCAGTTTCCTCCCGGGACTAGTATCAGATACGCAGTATTTT.

This chain joins TRBV7-2 and TRBJ2-3; D might be TRBD2 (6 bases). The CDR3 length is 16 residues. Trimming took off 1 base at V and 3 bases at J, with 14 bases between the two ends. In germline, CDR1 is SGHTA, CDR2 FQGNSA. This chain's CDR3 is CASSLVAGFLTDTQYF. Written as DNA, the CDR3 is TGTGCCAGCAGCTTAGTGGCGGGATTTCTAACAGATACGCAGTATTTT.

The sample holds one count of this clone. The V gene is TRBV18, the J gene TRBJ2-1; 10 positions match TRBD1. Germline lookup yields CDR1 KGHSH and CDR2 LQKENI. The CDR3 extends over 13 amino acids. V shed 3 bases and J 8 bases; nucleotides not matched to a gene: 1. The CDR3 is CASSPGTGDEQFF. CDR3 coding DNA: TGTGCCAGCTCACCTGGGACAGGGGATGAGCAGTTCTTC.

This clone was counted a single time. This sequence joins TRBV10-2 and TRBJ1-2; tentative D call: TRBD1 (5 bases). CDR3 length: 13 amino acids. With 6 bases removed from V and 9 bases from J, the gap between germline ends came to 17 bases. CDR1 is WSHSY and CDR2 is SAAADI in the germline V gene. Written as DNA, the CDR3 is TGCGCCAGCAGCGGGACTCGCCGTGGGCGCTACACCTTC. Protein: CASSGTRRGRYTF.

The chain has TRBV3-1 (or the pseudogene TRBV3-2) and TRBJ2-5; 14 bases line up with TRBD2. The CDR3 length is 16 residues. Germline assignment: CDR1 LGHDT and CDR2 YNNKEL (reference sequence). J lost 2 bases, V lost 4 bases, and 3 bases had no gene match. The chain's CDR3 is CASSRRLAGGQETQYF. The CDR3, as DNA: TGTGCCAGCAGCCGAAGACTAGCGGGAGGGCAAGAGACCCAGTACTTC.

This chain links TRBV11-3 with TRBJ2-1; D is perhaps TRBD1 (6 bases). Germline assignment: CDR1 SGHNT and CDR2 YENEEA. V lost 5 bases and J lost 4, with 18 bases in between. The CDR3 runs to 16 residues. Here the CDR3 DNA reads TGTGCCAGCAGCCCGAGCCCCTCAAGGGGGTACAATGAGCAGTTCTTC. It specifies CASSPSPSRGYNEQFF.